This T cell receptor (beta chain) originates from a study of glioma-infiltrating T cells after dendritic cell vaccination. At the level of the study: Dendritic cells derived from monocytes and pulsed with autologous tumor lysate formed the vaccine. Three intradermal dendritic cell vaccine injections were given every two weeks.

Germline V gene sequence: CDR1 MNHEY, CDR2 SMNVEV (reference sequence). V lost 6 bases to trimming and J lost 3 bases; unmatched junction nucleotides: 9. The CDR3 has 15 amino acids. Primers: 60 V beta forward and 13 J beta reverse. Clones were sequenced by immunoSEQ multiplex PCR, and TCRdb holds only the in-frame ones, with some missing. The table shows around 100,000 clones, with roughly 76% occurring only once. The chain uses TRBV27 and TRBJ2-5, with 8 bases identical to TRBD2. The sequences come from blood, collected before dendritic cell vaccination. This receptor was taken from a human donor with glioblastoma. CDR3 sequence (DNA): TGTGCCAGCAGATCCTGGACTAGCCGAGAAGAGACCCAGTACTTC. This gives the protein CASRSWTSREETQYF.